The T cell receptor beta chain described here comes from a study of cytomegalovirus exposure and HLA in healthy donors. On the study more broadly: Across almost 400 genotyped donors, approximately 81% landed in the Caucasian-associated ancestry cluster.

These donors counted as nominally healthy when sampled, but unrecorded immune exposures were likely. Trimming at V came to 7 bases and at J to 6 bases, leaving 9 bases not matched to a gene. The CDR3 length is 12 residues. Looked up from germline, CDR1 is SQVTM and CDR2 is ANQGSEA. Broader study findings: Likely technical artifact: a cluster of highly shared sequence variants.

PCR employed 60 Vbeta and 13 Jbeta primers. Per the authors' pipeline: In a later analysis, roughly 11 million of 75 million to 90 million unique beta chains occurred in at least two donors. The table came from immunoSEQ multiplex PCR; TCRdb's copy has only in-frame clones and leaves some out. That table furnishes V, J and clone size, whereas the DNA furnished D and trimming. The sample includes about 130,000 clones, 60% to 80% seen only once; the top ten take roughly 2%. This clone was observed a single time. Its antigen is not known. The chain employs TRBV29-1 and TRBJ2-7; 7 bases map to TRBD2. Sequencing was carried out using PBMCs. The receptor's source is a man aged 25 to 45 in good health and CMV-seronegative. As DNA, the CDR3 is TGCAGCGCTAGCGGCGGGAGATCCGAGCAGTACTTC. Translating gives CSASGGRSEQYF.